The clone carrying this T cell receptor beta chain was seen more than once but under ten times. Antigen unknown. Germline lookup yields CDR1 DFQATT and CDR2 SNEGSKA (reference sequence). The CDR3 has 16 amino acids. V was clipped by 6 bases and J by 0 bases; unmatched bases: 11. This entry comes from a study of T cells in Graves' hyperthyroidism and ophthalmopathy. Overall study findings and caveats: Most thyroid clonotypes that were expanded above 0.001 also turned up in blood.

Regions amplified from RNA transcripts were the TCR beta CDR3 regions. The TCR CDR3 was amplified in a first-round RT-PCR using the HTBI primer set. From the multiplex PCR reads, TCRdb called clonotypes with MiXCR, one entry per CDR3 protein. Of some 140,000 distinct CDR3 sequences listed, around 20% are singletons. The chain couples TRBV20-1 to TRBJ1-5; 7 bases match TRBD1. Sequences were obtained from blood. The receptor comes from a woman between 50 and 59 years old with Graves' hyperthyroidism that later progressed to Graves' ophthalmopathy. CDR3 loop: CSATRGRTNSNQPQHF. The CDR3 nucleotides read TGCAGTGCAACAAGGGGGCGAACAAATAGCAATCAGCCCCAGCATTTT.